The clone carrying this T cell receptor (beta chain) was counted only a few times. The target antigen is unknown. This record comes from a study of T cell repertoires and HLA-DP antigens. Across the study: One alloantigen had about nine groove amino acid differences from self, the other one. Study results and caveats: Clones undetected before culture averaged 36.3% against one allele and around 50% against the other.

Sequencing was performed with immunoSEQ multiplex PCR; in TCRdb, only in-frame clones are kept and a portion is missing. The sample shows some 110,000 clones, about 92% of them seen only once. This TCR came from a woman aged 18-29 years in good health and CMV-seronegative. The sample was CD4+ T cells from PBMCs.

The CDR3 DNA follows: TGTGCCAGCAGCCTCAATCCCGGGGTAGGTCAGCCCCAGCATTTT. Translating gives CASSLNPGVGQPQHF. The rearrangement links TRBV9 to TRBJ1-5; no firm D call. The CDR3 loop spans 15 amino acids. Germline assignment: CDR1 SGDLS and CDR2 YYNGEE. Trimming stripped 4 bases from V and 6 bases from J, with 17 bases between.